Shown below are 29 T cell receptor beta chains from a single sample sequenced in a study of blood T cell repertoires in COVID-19. Using immunoSEQ multiplex PCR, the repertoire was profiled, and TCRdb retains in-frame clones only, with some absent. The sample yields around 250,000 clones, approximately 78% seen once. Sequenced input: peripheral blood. The receptors derive from a young woman with acute or convalescent COVID-19.

This rearrangement joins TRBV30 to TRBJ2-1; TRBD1 is a possible D gene (7 bases). V shed 2 bases and J shed 8 bases, with 13 bases lying between them. Per germline, CDR1 GTSNPN and CDR2 SVGIG (reference sequence). The CDR3 is 13 amino acids. The CDR3 DNA follows: TGTGCCTGGAGTCCGACAGGGAGGTATGAGCAGTTCTTC. Its translation: CAWSPTGRYEQFF.

V is TRBV5-1 and J is TRBJ2-5, with 8 bases lining up with TRBD1. The CDR3 extends over 15 amino acids. V was clipped by 4 bases and J by 0 bases; unmatched bases: 5. The germline gives CDR1 SGHRS, CDR2 YFSETQ. The CDR3 region is CASSGRTGNQETQYF. The CDR3 bases are TGCGCCAGCAGCGGCAGGACAGGGAACCAAGAGACCCAGTACTTC.

V and J are TRBV25-1 and TRBJ2-5; the D is unclear. CDR3 length: 14 amino acids. Between the trimmed V and J ends, which lost 4 bases and 5 bases, there was a span of 14 bases. CDR1 is MGHDK and CDR2 is SYGVNS in the germline V gene. CDR3 loop: CASSGALGAETQYF. The CDR3 DNA reads as TGTGCCAGCAGTGGAGCCCTCGGTGCCGAGACCCAGTACTTC.

This clone has only one observation. V and J are TRBV24-1 and TRBJ2-3; 10 nucleotides align to TRBD2. The CDR3 sequence is 16 residues long. The V segment lost 3 bases and the J segment 1 base; nucleotides outside the gene matches: 3. CDR1 and CDR2 (germline): KGHDR, SFDVKD. Here the CDR3 DNA reads TGTGCCACCAGTGATACCGGGACTAGCGGCACAGATACGCAGTATTTT. This codes for CATSDTGTSGTDTQYF.

V is TRBV6-5 and J is TRBJ2-1, with 8 nucleotides matching TRBD2. The trim removed 10 bases at V and 1 base at J, leaving 3 bases unmatched. The germline CDR1 and CDR2 sequences are MNHEY and SVGAGI. This CDR3 is 13 amino acids long. CDR3 nucleotides: TGTGCCACCCTAGCGGGTTCCTACAATGAGCAGTTCTTC. Its translation: CATLAGSYNEQFF.

The rearrangement joins TRBV5-6 to TRBJ1-2; 8 bases line up with TRBD1. Per the germline V gene, CDR1 is SGHDT and CDR2 is YYEEEE. V shed 6 bases and J 3 bases; nucleotides not matched to a gene: 13. CDR3 length: 16 residues. The CDR3 DNA sequence: TGTGCCAGCACCGAATGGGGCGGACAGGGCCACTATGGCTACACCTTC. Protein product: CASTEWGGQGHYGYTF.

The J gene is TRBJ1-1, the V gene TRBV27, with D perhaps matching TRBD1 (5 bases). With 2 bases removed from V and 10 bases from J, the gap between germline ends came to 17 bases. The CDR3 has 14 amino acids. Germline CDR1 and CDR2: MNHEY and SMNVEV (reference sequence). As DNA, the CDR3 is TGTGCCAGCAGTTTAGATGAGGGACTGCGGGGAGCTTTCTTT. Translating it yields CASSLDEGLRGAFF.

This clone was counted a few times. The chain carries TRBV30 and TRBJ1-1, with D perhaps matching TRBD1 (5 bases). The CDR3 is made up of 11 amino acids. The germline V and J ends were trimmed by 5 bases and 8 bases, with 12 bases remaining between them. Germline V gene data show CDR1 as GTSNPN and CDR2 as SVGIG (reference sequence). The CDR3 loop reads CAWGETDEAFF. The CDR3 DNA reads TGTGCCTGGGGGGAGACAGACGAAGCTTTCTTT.

This sequence joins TRBV30 and TRBJ2-7, with 9 bases lining up with TRBD2. From germline, CDR1 is GTSNPN and CDR2 SVGIG (reference sequence). The trim removed 7 bases at V and 7 bases at J, leaving 11 bases unmatched. This CDR3 is built from 13 residues. Here the CDR3 DNA reads TGTGCCTCCCTTCTAGCGGGATCTCGGGAGCAGTACTTC. This encodes CASLLAGSREQYF.

The DNA of the CDR3 is TGTGCCAGCAGCTTACCCCAGGGCTATGGCTACACCTTC. This gives the protein CASSLPQGYGYTF. The gene calls are TRBV7-9 and TRBJ1-2; perhaps TRBD1 as D (5 bases). CDR1 and CDR2 from the germline V gene are SEHNR and FQNEAQ (reference sequence). Trimming pared 2 bases from V and 4 bases from J, leaving 8 bases between. The CDR3 is 13 amino acids.

The chain joins TRBV19 to TRBJ1-5; perhaps TRBD1 as D (6 bases). V gave up 3 bases and J gave up 3 bases, with 9 bases separating them. Germline V lookup: CDR1 LNHDA, CDR2 SQIVND (reference sequence). The CDR3 is made up of 14 amino acids. The DNA of the CDR3 is TGTGCCAGTAGTATGCGGACAGTCAATCAGCCCCAGCATTTT. Its protein product is CASSMRTVNQPQHF.

The rearrangement uses TRBV30 and TRBJ2-1; a possible D gene is TRBD1 (6 bases). Trimming removed 4 bases at V and 9 bases at J, with 13 bases between. Germline values: CDR1 GTSNPN, CDR2 SVGIG (reference sequence). CDR3 length equals 12 residues. Written as DNA, the CDR3 is TGTGCCTGGAAACAGGGATGGGGTGAGCAGTTCTTC. Residues: CAWKQGWGEQFF.

The CDR3: CASRLRASYEQYF. CDR3 DNA sequence: TGTGCCAGCAGACTCAGGGCCTCCTACGAGCAGTACTTC. This rearrangement joins TRBV7-8 to TRBJ2-7, with a tentative D call TRBD1 (5 bases). V lost 6 bases to trimming and J lost 0 bases, with 9 bases between them. This CDR3 spans 13 amino acids. CDR1 is SGHVS, CDR2 FQNEAQ, per germline.

This chain joins TRBV30 and TRBJ2-7; D gene uncertain. This CDR3 contains 12 residues. V was trimmed by 2 bases and J by 3 bases, leaving 8 bases between them. Germline lookup yields CDR1 GTSNPN and CDR2 SVGIG (reference sequence). CDR3 protein: CAWSLSGYEQYF. The DNA of the CDR3 is TGTGCCTGGAGTTTATCAGGCTACGAGCAGTACTTC.

This clone was observed a single time. The V gene is TRBV30, the J gene TRBJ1-2; D may be TRBD1 (5 bases). Germline lookup yields CDR1 GTSNPN and CDR2 SVGIG (reference sequence). This CDR3 region has 12 residues. The V end lost 1 base, the J end lost 5 bases, and 8 bases lay between the germline ends. Here the CDR3 DNA reads TGTGCCTGGAGTGGCGGGGGATATGGCTACACCTTC. The encoded protein is CAWSGGGYGYTF.

This chain joins TRBV6-2 or TRBV6-3 and TRBJ1-1; TRBD1 matches 10 bases. The germline V gene has CDR1 MNHEY and CDR2 SVGEGT. The junction had 5 bases not matched to a gene; V was cut back by 5 bases and J by 5 bases. This CDR3 contains 14 residues. In DNA, the CDR3 is TGTGCCAGCAGTGCTGACAGGGGGCGAACTGAAGCTTTCTTT. It codes for CASSADRGRTEAFF.

This chain links TRBV2 with TRBJ1-6, with D unresolved. Trimming stripped 0 bases from V and 7 bases from J, with 16 bases between. Germline CDR1 SNHLY, CDR2 FYNNEI. CDR3 size: 17 residues. Written as DNA, the CDR3 is TGTGCCAGCAGTGAAGCGGCCCGGGGTGGGGAAAATTCACCCCTCCACTTT. As protein: CASSEAARGGENSPLHF.

The V call is TRBV4-3, the J call TRBJ2-1; 11 positions match TRBD2. J lost 7 bases, V lost 0 bases, and 5 bases had no gene match. Per the germline V gene, CDR1 is LGHNA and CDR2 is YSLEER. The CDR3 extends over 16 amino acids. The CDR3 loop reads CASSQDRSSGRNEQFF. In nucleotides, the CDR3 is TGCGCCAGCAGCCAAGATCGGTCTAGCGGGAGGAATGAGCAGTTCTTC.

The chain has TRBV10-1 and TRBJ2-5; 7 bases are shared with TRBD2. The V gene's germline CDR1 is WNHNN and CDR2 SYGVQD (reference sequence). The junction had 9 bases not matched to a gene; V was cut back by 2 bases and J by 3 bases. The CDR3 loop spans 16 amino acids. The CDR3 region is CASSESLAERKETQYF. The CDR3 nucleotides read TGCGCCAGCAGTGAGAGTCTAGCGGAGAGAAAAGAGACCCAGTACTTC.

This chain connects TRBV27 to TRBJ1-2, with TRBD1 matching over 7 bases. Germline V gives CDR1 MNHEY, CDR2 SMNVEV (reference sequence). The J segment lost 4 bases and the V segment lost 5 bases, leaving 13 bases of the junction unmatched. This CDR3 has 16 amino acids. CDR3 protein: CASSADRLGVGYGYTF. CDR3 nucleotides: TGTGCCAGCAGTGCGGACAGGTTAGGGGTCGGCTATGGCTACACCTTC.

This clone was counted between two and nine times. This rearrangement joins TRBV5-4 to TRBJ1-2, with TRBD1 matching over 7 bases. The germline gives CDR1 SGHNT, CDR2 YYREEE (reference sequence). CDR3 length equals 16 residues. Trimming cost V 1 base and J 8 bases; bases outside gene matches: 14. The CDR3: CASSLKTGTPMGGYTF. The DNA for the CDR3 is TGTGCCAGCAGCTTGAAGACAGGGACCCCTATGGGGGGCTACACCTTC.

The genes are TRBV19 and TRBJ1-2; 8 positions match TRBD1. Germline V gene lookup returns CDR1 LNHDA and CDR2 SQIVND (reference sequence). V lost 3 bases to trimming and J lost 8 bases; unmatched junction nucleotides: 8. The CDR3 has 14 residues. The CDR3 here is CASSIYGRGQGYTF. The CDR3 nucleotides are TGTGCCAGTAGTATCTATGGCAGGGGGCAAGGCTACACCTTC.

J is TRBJ2-1 and V is TRBV29-1, with 8 bases aligning to TRBD2. CDR3 length: 13 amino acids. The V segment lost 4 bases and the J segment 6 bases; nucleotides outside the gene matches: 5. CDR1 is SQVTM and CDR2 is ANQGSEA in the germline V gene. In DNA, the CDR3 is TGCAGCGTTGCGCGGGAGGTGGGCAATGAGCAGTTCTTC. It translates to CSVAREVGNEQFF.

The V call is TRBV7-3, the J call TRBJ2-1, with TRBD2 matching over 15 bases. Germline CDR1 SGHTA, CDR2 FQGTGA. The ends lost 3 bases at V and 10 bases at J; junction bases unmatched: 13. The CDR3 runs 18 residues. The CDR3 nucleotides are TGTGCCAGCAGCTTCCTAGAGACCGGACTAGCGGGAGGGCCAGAGCAGTTCTTC. This encodes CASSFLETGLAGGPEQFF.

This clone was counted only a few times. The chain recombines TRBV11-2 with TRBJ1-3; D not certain. Germline values: CDR1 SGHAT, CDR2 FQNNGV. The CDR3 length is 14 residues. Trimming took off 1 base at V and 0 bases at J, with 4 bases between the two ends. CDR3 sequence (DNA): TGTGCCAGCAGCTTAGGTTACTCTGGAAACACCATATATTTT. Translating gives CASSLGYSGNTIYF.

The chain carries TRBV6-5 and TRBJ1-2; 9 bases fit TRBD1. This CDR3 has 14 residues. V lost 5 bases, J lost 6 bases, and 7 bases stayed unmatched. The germline CDR1 and CDR2 sequences are MNHEY and SVGAGI. The CDR3 sequence: CASSPRQGGDGYTF. The CDR3, as DNA: TGTGCCAGCAGTCCTCGACAGGGGGGGGATGGCTACACCTTC.

The chain couples TRBV14 to TRBJ2-1; no reliable D call. V lost 1 base and J lost 5, with 24 bases in between. Germline CDR1 SGHDN, CDR2 FVKESK. The CDR3 extends over 19 amino acids. CDR3 bases: TGTGCCAGCAGCCAAGCGCCCGGTCGGAGCCCGCCTTTAAACAATGAGCAGTTCTTC. The encoded protein is CASSQAPGRSPPLNNEQFF.

The chain is built from TRBV11-2 and TRBJ1-1; D not certain. Trimming took off 5 bases at V and 1 base at J, with 26 bases between the two ends. The CDR3 consists of 19 residues. The germline V gene has CDR1 SGHAT and CDR2 FQNNGV. The CDR3: CASSAFGIGSFRKNTEAFF. The CDR3 region has the DNA TGTGCCAGCAGCGCCTTTGGCATTGGGTCTTTCAGGAAGAACACTGAAGCTTTCTTT.

The chain joins TRBV2 to TRBJ1-2; TRBD1 matches 10 bases. Germline lookup yields CDR1 SNHLY and CDR2 FYNNEI. The V segment lost 1 base and the J segment 4 bases; nucleotides outside the gene matches: 3. The CDR3 runs 15 residues. CDR3 DNA: TGTGCCAGCAGTGAAGGCGACAGGGGGCTCTATGGCTACACCTTC. Its protein is CASSEGDRGLYGYTF.